This T cell receptor beta chain was found in a study of T cells in women clearing cervical HPV infection. On the study more broadly: Controls gave blood once infection was undetectable; cases at lesion identification. Cases' blood sampling followed lesion detection by median around 160 days (90 to 200).

CDR3 length: 14 residues. Germline loops: CDR1 DFQATT, CDR2 SNEGSKA (reference sequence). V was cut by 0 bases and J by 4 bases, with 12 bases left in between. Points from the study as a whole: Cases and controls were distinguished at AUC 0.83 by richness and V genes. CIN3+ cases had significantly higher TCR richness than controls; evenness did not differ.

Assay: immunoSEQ multiplex PCR; the TCRdb copy retains only in-frame clones and omits some. The specimen's table records around 41,000 clones. In regard to this clone: Its antigen remains unidentified. The read finishes 3 residues shy of the CDR3 end, and the germline J gene is used to complete it.

Sequencing was performed on blood buffy coat. The sequence was collected from a woman between 18 and 69 years old with a cervical HPV16 infection that either progressed to CIN3+ or cleared (not recorded which). The chain links TRBV20-1 to TRBJ2-5; tentatively, D is TRBD2 (5 bases). The CDR3 spells CSARDQEGTETQYF. The covered CDR3 bases are TGCAGTGCTAGAGATCAAGAGGGTACAGAGACC.